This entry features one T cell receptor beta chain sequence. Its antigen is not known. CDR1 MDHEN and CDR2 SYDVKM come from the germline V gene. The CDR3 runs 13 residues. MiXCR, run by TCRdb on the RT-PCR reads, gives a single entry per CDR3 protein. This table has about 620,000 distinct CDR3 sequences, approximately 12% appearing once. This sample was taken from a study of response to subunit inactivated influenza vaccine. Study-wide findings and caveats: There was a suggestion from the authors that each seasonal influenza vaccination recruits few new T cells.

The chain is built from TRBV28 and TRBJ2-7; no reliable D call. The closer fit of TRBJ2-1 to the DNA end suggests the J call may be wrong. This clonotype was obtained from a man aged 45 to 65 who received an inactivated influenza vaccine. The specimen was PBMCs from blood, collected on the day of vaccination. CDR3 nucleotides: TGTGCCAGCAGTTTTCCAAAAACCTACGAGCAGTTCTTC. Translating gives CASSFPKTYEQFF.